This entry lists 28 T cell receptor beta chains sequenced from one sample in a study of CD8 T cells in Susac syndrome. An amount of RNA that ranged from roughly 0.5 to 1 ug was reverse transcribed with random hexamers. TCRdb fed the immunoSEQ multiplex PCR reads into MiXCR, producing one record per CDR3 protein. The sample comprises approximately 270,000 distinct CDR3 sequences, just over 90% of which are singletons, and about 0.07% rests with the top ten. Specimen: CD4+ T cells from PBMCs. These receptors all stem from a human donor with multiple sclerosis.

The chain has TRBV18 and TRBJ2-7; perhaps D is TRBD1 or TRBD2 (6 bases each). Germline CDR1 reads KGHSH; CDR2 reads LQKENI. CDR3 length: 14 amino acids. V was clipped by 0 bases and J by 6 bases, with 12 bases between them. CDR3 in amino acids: CASSPPTGAGEQYF. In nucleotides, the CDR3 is TGTGCCAGCTCACCACCGACGGGGGCCGGCGAGCAGTACTTC.

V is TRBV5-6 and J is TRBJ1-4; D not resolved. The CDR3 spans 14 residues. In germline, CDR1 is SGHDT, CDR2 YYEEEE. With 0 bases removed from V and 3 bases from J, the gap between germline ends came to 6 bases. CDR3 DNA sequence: TGTGCCAGCAGCTTGGGACGGTCTAATGAAAAACTGTTTTTT. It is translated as CASSLGRSNEKLFF.

CDR3 nucleotide sequence: TGTGCCAGCAGCCTACAGGGGTGGCCTGTAGAAAAACTGTTTTTT. It translates to CASSLQGWPVEKLFF. The chain links TRBV14 to TRBJ1-4, with 7 bases lining up with TRBD1. This CDR3 contains 15 residues. V lost 4 bases to trimming and J lost 8 bases; unmatched junction nucleotides: 10. Germline V gene sequence: CDR1 SGHDN, CDR2 FVKESK.

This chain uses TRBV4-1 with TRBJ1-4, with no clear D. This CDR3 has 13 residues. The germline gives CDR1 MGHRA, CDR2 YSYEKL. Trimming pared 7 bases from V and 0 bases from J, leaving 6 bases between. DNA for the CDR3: TGCGCCAGCACATTGTCAACTAATGAAAAACTGTTTTTT. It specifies CASTLSTNEKLFF.

The CDR3 loop is CASSMQGAAKNIQYF. Here the CDR3 DNA reads TGTGCCAGTAGTATGCAGGGGGCAGCCAAAAACATTCAGTACTTC. V usage is TRBV19 and J usage is TRBJ2-4; 8 nucleotides line up with TRBD1. The trim removed 3 bases at V and 0 bases at J, leaving 1 base unmatched. The germline gives CDR1 LNHDA, CDR2 SQIVND (reference sequence). There are 15 residues in the CDR3.

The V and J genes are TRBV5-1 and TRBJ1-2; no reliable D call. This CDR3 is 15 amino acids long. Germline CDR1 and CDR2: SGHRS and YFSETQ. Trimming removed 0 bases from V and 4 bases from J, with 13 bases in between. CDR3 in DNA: TGCGCCAGCAGCTTGGATAACTGGACGGTCTATGGCTACACCTTC. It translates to CASSLDNWTVYGYTF. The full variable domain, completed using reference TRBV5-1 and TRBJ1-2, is KAGVTQTPRYLIKTRGQQVTLSCSPISGHRSVSWYQQTPGQGLQFLFEYFSETQRNKGNFPGRFSGRQFSNSRSEMNVSTLELGDSALYLCASSLDNWTVYGYTFGSGTRLTVV.

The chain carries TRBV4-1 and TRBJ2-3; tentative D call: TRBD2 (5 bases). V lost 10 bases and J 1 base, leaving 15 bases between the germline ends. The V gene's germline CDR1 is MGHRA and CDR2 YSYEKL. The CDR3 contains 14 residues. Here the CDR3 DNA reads TGCGCCACCAATGGAAAGGAGGGCACAGATACGCAGTATTTT. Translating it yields CATNGKEGTDTQYF.

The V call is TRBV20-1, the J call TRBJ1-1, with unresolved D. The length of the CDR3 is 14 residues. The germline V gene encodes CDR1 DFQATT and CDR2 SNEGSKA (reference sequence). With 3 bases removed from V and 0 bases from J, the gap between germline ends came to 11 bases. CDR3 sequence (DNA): TGCAGTGCTAGCCCCGGGAGTGTGAACACTGAAGCTTTCTTT. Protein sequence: CSASPGSVNTEAFF.

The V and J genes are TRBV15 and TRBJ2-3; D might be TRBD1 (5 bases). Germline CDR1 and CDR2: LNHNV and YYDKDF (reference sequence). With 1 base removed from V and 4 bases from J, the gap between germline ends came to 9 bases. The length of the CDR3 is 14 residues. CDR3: CATSRGTSPDTQYF. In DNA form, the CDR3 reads TGTGCCACCAGCAGAGGGACAAGTCCAGATACGCAGTATTTT.

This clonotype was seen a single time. The CDR3 nucleotides are TGCGCCAGCAGCCAAACCACGGGGACCGGGGAGCTGTTTTTT. The encoded protein is CASSQTTGTGELFF. The chain joins TRBV4-1 to TRBJ2-2, with D possibly TRBD2 on 5 matching bases. The CDR3 extends over 14 amino acids. Per germline, CDR1 MGHRA and CDR2 YSYEKL. Trimming left V 2 bases short and J 5 bases short, with 9 bases between.

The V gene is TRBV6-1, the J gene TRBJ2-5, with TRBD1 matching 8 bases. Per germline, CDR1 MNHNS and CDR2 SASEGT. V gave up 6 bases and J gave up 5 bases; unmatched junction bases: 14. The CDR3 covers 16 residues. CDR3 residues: CASSRTTGDSGETQYF. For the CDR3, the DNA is TGTGCCAGCAGCAGGACGACAGGGGATTCGGGGGAGACCCAGTACTTC.

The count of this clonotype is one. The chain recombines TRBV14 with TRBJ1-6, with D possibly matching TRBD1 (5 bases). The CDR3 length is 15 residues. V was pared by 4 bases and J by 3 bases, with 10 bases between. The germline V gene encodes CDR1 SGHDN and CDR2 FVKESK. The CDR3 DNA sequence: TGTGCCAGCAGCCGGGACCCTTTCTATAATTCACCCCTCCACTTT. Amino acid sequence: CASSRDPFYNSPLHF.

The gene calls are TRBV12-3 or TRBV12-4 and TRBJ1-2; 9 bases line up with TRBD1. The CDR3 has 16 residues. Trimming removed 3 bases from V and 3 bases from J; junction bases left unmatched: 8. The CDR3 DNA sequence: TGTGCCAGCAGTTTGGGACAGGGTAAAGACTACTATGGCTACACCTTC. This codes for CASSLGQGKDYYGYTF.

The CDR3: CASSLVGMNTEAFF. As DNA, the CDR3 is TGCGCCAGCAGCTTGGTTGGGATGAACACTGAAGCTTTCTTT. The V call is TRBV5-1, the J call TRBJ1-1; D call uncertain. This CDR3 comprises 14 residues. Germline-derived CDR1 and CDR2 are SGHRS and YFSETQ. The ends were cut back, 0 bases at V and 0 bases at J, with 6 bases in the middle. Looking up the rest from reference TRBV5-1 and TRBJ1-1 gives the full variable domain: KAGVTQTPRYLIKTRGQQVTLSCSPISGHRSVSWYQQTPGQGLQFLFEYFSETQRNKGNFPGRFSGRQFSNSRSEMNVSTLELGDSALYLCASSLVGMNTEAFFGQGTRLTVV.

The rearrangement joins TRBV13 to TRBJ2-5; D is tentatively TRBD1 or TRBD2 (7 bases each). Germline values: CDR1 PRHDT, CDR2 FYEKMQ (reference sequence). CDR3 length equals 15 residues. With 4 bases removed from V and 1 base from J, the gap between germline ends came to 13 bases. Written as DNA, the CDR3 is TGTGCCAGCAGCTCCAGGGGGGGGGCCCAAGAGACCCAGTACTTC. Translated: CASSSRGGAQETQYF.

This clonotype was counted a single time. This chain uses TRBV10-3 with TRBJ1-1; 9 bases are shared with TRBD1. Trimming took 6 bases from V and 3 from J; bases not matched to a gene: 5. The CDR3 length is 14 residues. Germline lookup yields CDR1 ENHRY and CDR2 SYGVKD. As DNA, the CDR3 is TGTGCCATCAGCACAGGGGGCTCGGACACTGAAGCTTTCTTT. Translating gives CAISTGGSDTEAFF.

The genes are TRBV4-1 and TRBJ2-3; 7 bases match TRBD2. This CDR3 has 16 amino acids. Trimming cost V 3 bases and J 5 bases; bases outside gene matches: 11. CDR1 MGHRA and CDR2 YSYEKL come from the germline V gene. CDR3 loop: CASSQSTSAVGDTQYF. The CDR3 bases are TGCGCCAGCAGCCAGAGTACTAGCGCGGTGGGAGATACGCAGTATTTT.

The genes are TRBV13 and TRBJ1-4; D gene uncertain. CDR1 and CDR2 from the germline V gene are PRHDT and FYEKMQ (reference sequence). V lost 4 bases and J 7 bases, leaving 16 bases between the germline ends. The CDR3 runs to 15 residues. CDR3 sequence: CASSSRTGWGEKLFF. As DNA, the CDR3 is TGTGCCAGCAGCTCCCGGACCGGCTGGGGTGAAAAACTGTTTTTT.

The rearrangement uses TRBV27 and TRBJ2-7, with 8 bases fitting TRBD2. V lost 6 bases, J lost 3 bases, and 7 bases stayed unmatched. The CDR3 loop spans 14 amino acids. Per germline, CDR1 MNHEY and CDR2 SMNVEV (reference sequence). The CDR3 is CASSLAGRYYEQYF. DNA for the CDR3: TGTGCCAGCAGCTTAGCGGGAAGATACTACGAGCAGTACTTC.

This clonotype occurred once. The CDR3, as DNA: TGTGCCAGCAGTTCTCCTAACGCTGAGCAGTTCTTC. Amino acids: CASSSPNAEQFF. The chain joins TRBV12-3 or TRBV12-4 to TRBJ2-1; D remains ambiguous. V was shortened by 4 bases and J by 9 bases, with 10 bases between the two germline ends. CDR3 size: 12 residues.

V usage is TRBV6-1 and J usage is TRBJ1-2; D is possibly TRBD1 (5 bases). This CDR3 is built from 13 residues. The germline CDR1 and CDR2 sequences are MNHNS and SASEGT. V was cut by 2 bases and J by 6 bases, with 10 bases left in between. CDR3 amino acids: CASSERAGHGYTF. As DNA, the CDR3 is TGTGCCAGCAGTGAACGGGCAGGGCATGGCTACACCTTC.

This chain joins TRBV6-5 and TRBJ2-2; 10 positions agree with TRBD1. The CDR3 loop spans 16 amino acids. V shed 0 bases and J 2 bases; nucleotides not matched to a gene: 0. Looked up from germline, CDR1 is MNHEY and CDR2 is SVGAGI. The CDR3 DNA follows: TGTGCCAGCAGTTACTCGACAGGGGGCAACACCGGGGAGCTGTTTTTT. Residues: CASSYSTGGNTGELFF.

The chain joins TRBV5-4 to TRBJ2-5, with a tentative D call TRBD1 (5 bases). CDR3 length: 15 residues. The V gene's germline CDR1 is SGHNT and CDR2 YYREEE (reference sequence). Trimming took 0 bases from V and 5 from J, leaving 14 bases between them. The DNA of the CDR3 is TGTGCCAGCAGCTTGGGGCCTAGGGGATGGGAGACCCAGTACTTC. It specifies CASSLGPRGWETQYF.

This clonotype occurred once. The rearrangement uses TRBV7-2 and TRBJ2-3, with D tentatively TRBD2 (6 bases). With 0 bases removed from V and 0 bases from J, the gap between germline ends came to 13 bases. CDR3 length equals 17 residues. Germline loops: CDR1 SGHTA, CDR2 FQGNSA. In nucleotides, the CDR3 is TGTGCCAGCAGCTTAGCAGGGACTTCGCTAAGCACAGATACGCAGTATTTT. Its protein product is CASSLAGTSLSTDTQYF.

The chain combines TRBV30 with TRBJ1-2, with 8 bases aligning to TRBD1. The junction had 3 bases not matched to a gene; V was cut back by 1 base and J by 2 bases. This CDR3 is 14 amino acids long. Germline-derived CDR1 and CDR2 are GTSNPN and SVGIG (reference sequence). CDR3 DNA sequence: TGTGCCTGGAGTGCAGGGACAGGAAACTATGGCTACACCTTC. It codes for CAWSAGTGNYGYTF.

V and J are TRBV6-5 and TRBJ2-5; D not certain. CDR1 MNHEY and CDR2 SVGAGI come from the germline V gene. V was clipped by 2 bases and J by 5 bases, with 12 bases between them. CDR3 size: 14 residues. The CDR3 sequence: CASSYVGSRETQYF. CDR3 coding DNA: TGTGCCAGCAGTTACGTGGGTTCAAGGGAGACCCAGTACTTC.

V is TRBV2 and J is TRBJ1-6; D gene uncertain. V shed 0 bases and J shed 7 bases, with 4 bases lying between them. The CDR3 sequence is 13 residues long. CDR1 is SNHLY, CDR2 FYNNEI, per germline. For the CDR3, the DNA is TGTGCCAGCAGTGAAGCGCAAAATTCACCCCTCCACTTT. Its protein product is CASSEAQNSPLHF.

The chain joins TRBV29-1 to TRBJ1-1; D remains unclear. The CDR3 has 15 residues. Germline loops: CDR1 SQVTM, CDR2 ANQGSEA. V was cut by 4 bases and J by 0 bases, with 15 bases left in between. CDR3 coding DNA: TGCAGCGTTGGTTCTCTGTATGGAATGAACACTGAAGCTTTCTTT. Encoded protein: CSVGSLYGMNTEAFF.